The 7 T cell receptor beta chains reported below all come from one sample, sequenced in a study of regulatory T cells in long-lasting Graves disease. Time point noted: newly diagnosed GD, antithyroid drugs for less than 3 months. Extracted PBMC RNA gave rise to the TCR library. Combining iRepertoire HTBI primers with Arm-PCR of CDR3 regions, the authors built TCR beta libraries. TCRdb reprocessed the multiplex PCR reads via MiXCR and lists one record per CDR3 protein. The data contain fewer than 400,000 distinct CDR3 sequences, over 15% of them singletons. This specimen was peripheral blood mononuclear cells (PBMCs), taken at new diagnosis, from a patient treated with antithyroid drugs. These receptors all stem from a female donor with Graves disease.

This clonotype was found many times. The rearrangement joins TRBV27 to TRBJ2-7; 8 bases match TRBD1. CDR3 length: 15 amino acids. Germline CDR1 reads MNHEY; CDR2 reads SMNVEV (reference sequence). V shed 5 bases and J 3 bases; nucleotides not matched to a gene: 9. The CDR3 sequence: CASSRRTGWDYEQYF. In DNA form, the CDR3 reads TGTGCCAGCAGTAGACGGACAGGGTGGGACTACGAGCAGTACTTC.

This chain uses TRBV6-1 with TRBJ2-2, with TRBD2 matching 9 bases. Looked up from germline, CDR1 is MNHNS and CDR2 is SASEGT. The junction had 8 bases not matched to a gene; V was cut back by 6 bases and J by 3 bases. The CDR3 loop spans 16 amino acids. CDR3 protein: CASRGLAGSDTGELFF. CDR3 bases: TGTGCCAGCAGGGGACTAGCAGGGTCGGACACCGGGGAGCTGTTTTTT.

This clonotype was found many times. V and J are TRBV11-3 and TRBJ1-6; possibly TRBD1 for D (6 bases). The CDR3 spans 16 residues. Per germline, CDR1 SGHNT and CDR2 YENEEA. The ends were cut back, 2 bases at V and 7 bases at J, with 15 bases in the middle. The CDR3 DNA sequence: TGTGCCAGCAGCTTAAGGGCAGGGGCCCTAAATTCACCCCTCCACTTT. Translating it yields CASSLRAGALNSPLHF.

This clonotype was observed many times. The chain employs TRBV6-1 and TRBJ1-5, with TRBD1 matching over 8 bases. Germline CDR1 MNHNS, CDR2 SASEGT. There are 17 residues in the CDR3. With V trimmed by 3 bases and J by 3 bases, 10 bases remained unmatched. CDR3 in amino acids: CASSEVRQGAINQPQHF. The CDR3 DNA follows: TGTGCCAGCAGTGAGGTCCGGCAGGGGGCTATCAATCAGCCCCAGCATTTT.

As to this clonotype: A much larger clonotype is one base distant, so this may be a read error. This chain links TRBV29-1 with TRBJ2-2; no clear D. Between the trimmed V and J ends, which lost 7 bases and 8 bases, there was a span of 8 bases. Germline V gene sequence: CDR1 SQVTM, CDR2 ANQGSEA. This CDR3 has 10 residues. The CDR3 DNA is TGCAGCGCCCTAAAAGGGGAGCTGTTTTTT. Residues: CSALKGELFF.

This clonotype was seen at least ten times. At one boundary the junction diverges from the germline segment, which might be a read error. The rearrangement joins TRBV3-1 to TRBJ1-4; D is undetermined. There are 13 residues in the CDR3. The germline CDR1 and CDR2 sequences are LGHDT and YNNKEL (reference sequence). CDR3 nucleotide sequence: TGTGCCAGCACCCAAGGGCGCGGTGAAAAACTGTTTTTT. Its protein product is CASTQGRGEKLFF.

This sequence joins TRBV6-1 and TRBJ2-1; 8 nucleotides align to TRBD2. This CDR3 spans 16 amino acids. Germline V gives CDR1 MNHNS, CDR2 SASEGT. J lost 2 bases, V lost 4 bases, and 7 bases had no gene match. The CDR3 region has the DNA TGTGCCAGCAGTGTCCGGGCGGGAGGCCCCTACAATGAGCAGTTCTTC. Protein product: CASSVRAGGPYNEQFF.